This passage covers 14 T cell receptor beta chains from one sample sequenced in a study of blood T cells in healthy people across ages. The second PCR ran about 7 to 12 cycles with a sample-barcoded 5' primer and J-beta primers. One entry per CDR3 protein results from TCRdb running MiXCR on the 5' RACE reads. The top ten clones hold about 0.8% of a sample with roughly 1 million distinct CDR3 sequences, under 30% of them seen once. The data also belong to a second study, concerning T cells of mothers and their children.

What was sequenced was blood. The receptor source for this set is a girl aged 2-10 years in good health.

The V gene is TRBV7-9, the J gene TRBJ2-5; 8 bases align to TRBD1. The CDR3 runs to 15 residues. The germline gives CDR1 SEHNR, CDR2 FQNEAQ (reference sequence). V dropped 2 bases and J dropped 2; count of bases not matched to a gene: 4. CDR3 DNA sequence: TGTGCCAGCAGCTTACAACGGACAGGGCAAGAGACCCAGTACTTC. This encodes CASSLQRTGQETQYF.

This clonotype appeared once. The chain recombines TRBV10-3 with TRBJ2-3, with 9 bases fitting TRBD2. The CDR3 spans 15 residues. Germline V CDR1 and CDR2: ENHRY, SYGVKD. V was pared by 4 bases and J by 3 bases, with 5 bases of the junction left unmatched. CDR3 coding DNA: TGTGCCATCAGTGGAGCGGGAGGTACGACAGATACGCAGTATTTT. Protein: CAISGAGGTTDTQYF.

This chain links TRBV20-1 with TRBJ2-3; D is ambiguous. Trimming removed 0 bases at V and 4 bases at J, with 8 bases between. CDR1 and CDR2 from the germline V gene are DFQATT and SNEGSKA (reference sequence). The CDR3 has 13 residues. Written as DNA, the CDR3 is TGCAGTGCTAGAGAAGAGCTGGCAGATACGCAGTATTTT. This gives the protein CSAREELADTQYF.

The gene calls are TRBV4-1 and TRBJ2-2; D tentatively fits TRBD1 or TRBD2 (5 bases each). This CDR3 comprises 17 residues. V was clipped by 4 bases and J by 4 bases, with 19 bases between them. From germline, CDR1 is MGHRA and CDR2 YSYEKL. Here the CDR3 DNA reads TGCGCCAGCAGCCGAACAACTATTTGGGGGAGCACCGGGGAGCTGTTTTTT. As protein: CASSRTTIWGSTGELFF.

V usage is TRBV7-9 and J usage is TRBJ2-5; D remains unclear. Germline assignment: CDR1 SEHNR and CDR2 FQNEAQ (reference sequence). Trimming left V 3 bases short and J 5 bases short, with 10 bases between. The CDR3 contains 13 residues. CDR3 region: CASSLPSAETQYF. Here the CDR3 DNA reads TGTGCCAGCAGCTTGCCCAGCGCGGAGACCCAGTACTTC. Together with reference TRBV7-9 and TRBJ2-5, the CDR3 gives the full variable domain: DTGVSQNPRHKITKRGQNVTFRCDPISEHNRLYWYRQTLGQGPEFLTYFQNEAQLEKSRLLSDRFSAERPKGSFSTLEIQRTEQGDSAMYLCASSLPSAETQYFGPGTRLLVL.

The chain has TRBV29-1 and TRBJ2-3, with 8 nucleotides matching TRBD2. V lost 4 bases to trimming and J lost 2 bases; unmatched junction nucleotides: 8. Germline V gives CDR1 SQVTM, CDR2 ANQGSEA. This CDR3 has 15 amino acids. CDR3 amino acids: CSVVSAGGYTDTQYF. Written as DNA, the CDR3 is TGCAGCGTTGTCTCGGCGGGGGGATACACAGATACGCAGTATTTT.

The chain links TRBV20-1 to TRBJ2-1; 9 positions agree with TRBD1. The CDR3 runs 13 residues. V lost 3 bases and J lost 3; bases outside the gene matches: 0. CDR1 and CDR2 from the germline V gene are DFQATT and SNEGSKA (reference sequence). CDR3 amino acids: CSARTGGYNEQFF. In nucleotides, the CDR3 is TGCAGTGCTAGGACAGGGGGCTACAATGAGCAGTTCTTC.

This clonotype was recorded a few times. The rearrangement uses TRBV11-2 and TRBJ2-7, with 11 bases matching TRBD2. The CDR3 has 15 residues. Per the germline V gene, CDR1 is SGHAT and CDR2 is FQNNGV. The J segment lost 1 base and the V segment lost 5 bases, leaving 4 bases of the junction unmatched. The CDR3, as DNA: TGTGCCAGCAGCGATCTAGCGGGGGGATCCTACGAGCAGTACTTC. The encoded protein is CASSDLAGGSYEQYF.

The rearrangement uses TRBV9 and TRBJ2-1; D remains unclear. CDR1 and CDR2 (germline): SGDLS, YYNGEE. This CDR3 comprises 13 residues. The V and J ends lost 0 bases and 12 bases respectively, with 13 bases between them. The CDR3 here is CASSVEGSMVQFF. The CDR3 DNA sequence: TGTGCCAGCAGCGTAGAGGGTAGTATGGTGCAGTTCTTC.

The V call is TRBV2, the J call TRBJ2-5; no firm D call. CDR3 length equals 13 residues. The V gene's germline CDR1 is SNHLY and CDR2 FYNNEI. V was pared by 8 bases and J by 5 bases, with 15 bases between. CDR3 amino acids: CASRRPGPETQYF. CDR3 nucleotides: TGTGCCAGCCGGCGGCCCGGGCCGGAGACCCAGTACTTC.

This clonotype was seen more than once but under ten times. This chain uses TRBV6-1 with TRBJ2-7; TRBD2 might be the D (6 bases). Germline values: CDR1 MNHNS, CDR2 SASEGT. V lost 6 bases to trimming and J lost 3 bases, with 12 bases between them. This CDR3 is 13 amino acids long. CDR3 in DNA: TGTGCCAGCAGAGCGCAGGGACTCTACGAGCAGTACTTC. It encodes CASRAQGLYEQYF.

The chain uses TRBV29-1 and TRBJ2-1, with 13 bases that match TRBD2. The CDR3 is made up of 14 amino acids. The germline V gene has CDR1 SQVTM and CDR2 ANQGSEA. V lost 7 bases and J lost 4; bases outside the gene matches: 4. The CDR3 DNA follows: TGCAGCGCCAAGACTAGCGGGGGGTACAATGAGCAGTTCTTC. Protein sequence: CSAKTSGGYNEQFF.

This clonotype was observed a handful of times. The rearrangement uses TRBV25-1 and TRBJ2-7; the D gene is possibly TRBD1 (6 bases). Germline CDR1 MGHDK, CDR2 SYGVNS. V gave up 2 bases and J gave up 0 bases, with 8 bases separating them. The CDR3 runs to 14 residues. CDR3 protein: CASSEVDSSYEQYF. The CDR3 DNA reads as TGTGCCAGCAGTGAAGTGGACAGCTCCTACGAGCAGTACTTC.

This clonotype was found a few times. The CDR3 sequence is CASSGEVGSPLHF. CDR3 DNA sequence: TGTGCCAGCAGTGGGGAAGTGGGTTCACCCCTCCACTTT. This chain links TRBV12-3 or TRBV12-4 with TRBJ1-6, with D hard to call. The CDR3 extends over 13 amino acids. Between the trimmed V and J ends, which lost 5 bases and 9 bases, there was a span of 11 bases.